This TCR beta chain was recorded in a study of CD8+CD57+ T cells in acquired aplastic anemia. On the study more broadly: Sorted CD4+ and CD8+ cells gave an average of around 3 ug of DNA.

This CDR3 spans 14 amino acids. Trimming took off 6 bases at V and 0 bases at J, with 9 bases between the two ends. Template material for TCR beta VDJ and CDR3 profiling consisted of genomic DNA. From the reads, TCRdb called clonotypes with MiXCR, one entry per CDR3 protein. The table has 400,000 to 450,000 distinct CDR3 sequences, roughly 68% seen once. The TCR comes from a human donor in good health, serving as a control. The specimen was sorted CD4+, CD8+, or CD8+CD57+ T cells (not recorded which) from PBMCs. V usage is TRBV12-3 or TRBV12-4 and J usage is TRBJ1-5, with D unclear. Written as DNA, the CDR3 is TGTGCCAGCAGCCAATCCTATAGCAATCAGCCCCAGCATTTT. This codes for CASSQSYSNQPQHF.